This T cell receptor (beta chain) was retrieved from a study of T cell responses to AZD1222 COVID-19 vaccine. Turning to this clone: Its antigen is currently unknown.

Study-wide points: Nearly half of spike-specific TCRs reportedly go after variant regions that carry no mutations. CD4 TCRs linked to vaccination spanned spike, dominating at 160-218 and 743-854.

Assay: immunoSEQ multiplex PCR; the TCRdb copy retains only in-frame clones and omits some. The sample lists tens of thousands of clones, about 91% seen once, with about 30% in the top ten. CDR3 length equals 13 residues. Germline CDR1 is KGHDR and CDR2 is SFDVKD. V shed 6 bases and J shed 12 bases, with 17 bases lying between them. This specimen was peripheral blood, taken 28 days after the second AZD1222 dose. The V call is TRBV24-1, the J call TRBJ1-5; D is perhaps TRBD1 (5 bases). The sequence was obtained from an adult who received the AZD1222 COVID-19 vaccine. Here the CDR3 reads CATSLGRGRDQHF. CDR3 DNA: TGTGCCACCAGTTTGGGGAGGGGCCGAGACCAGCATTTT.